This note documents a single T cell receptor (beta chain) sequence. Its antigen remains unknown. TCR beta CDR3 sequences were amplified from RNA transcripts. With the HTBI primer set, the TCR CDR3 went through a first round of RT-PCR. Via MiXCR, TCRdb re-called the multiplex PCR reads, giving one row per CDR3 protein. Among about 580,000 distinct CDR3 sequences listed, 35% to 55% were seen once. The source of the sample is a study of T cells in Graves' hyperthyroidism and ophthalmopathy. Study observations and caveats: Expanded thyroid clonotypes (above 0.001) were mostly also found in blood.

Graves' hyperthyroidism is called stable when ophthalmopathy does not progress within 18 months. Those patients with uncontrolled infection, other autoimmune disease, pregnancy or lactation were excluded. Clinical symptoms, serum thyroxine and TRAb, thyroid ultrasound and orbital computed tomography were used for the diagnoses. Germline CDR1 MNHEY, CDR2 SMNVEV (reference sequence). The CDR3 length is 12 residues. Trimming cost V 7 bases and J 6 bases; bases outside gene matches: 4. This TCR was sampled from a young woman with Graves' hyperthyroidism. The sequencing input was peripheral blood or thyroid tissue (not recorded which). The rearrangement uses TRBV27 and TRBJ2-7; TRBD2 matches at 9 bases. The CDR3 here is CASKLAGSEQYF. The CDR3 DNA is TGTGCCAGCAAGCTAGCGGGAAGCGAGCAGTACTTC.